This entry describes one T cell receptor (beta chain). Method: immunoSEQ multiplex PCR; TCRdb's copy keeps in-frame clones and lacks some. The sample consists of around 19,000 clones, approximately 91% of them appearing once. The source of the sample is a study of blood T cell repertoires in COVID-19. Specimen: peripheral blood. This receptor was identified in a human donor in a cohort sampled during active COVID-19.

As DNA, the CDR3 is TGCAGTGCTAGTTTCAGGGCTAGCGGGACCTCTAACATTCAGTACTTC. Protein product: CSASFRASGTSNIQYF. The rearrangement uses TRBV20-1 and TRBJ2-4; TRBD2 agrees at 9 bases. After removal of 3 bases from V and 7 bases from J, the junction contained 13 bases not matched to a gene. CDR3 length: 16 amino acids. From germline, CDR1 is DFQATT and CDR2 SNEGSKA (reference sequence).